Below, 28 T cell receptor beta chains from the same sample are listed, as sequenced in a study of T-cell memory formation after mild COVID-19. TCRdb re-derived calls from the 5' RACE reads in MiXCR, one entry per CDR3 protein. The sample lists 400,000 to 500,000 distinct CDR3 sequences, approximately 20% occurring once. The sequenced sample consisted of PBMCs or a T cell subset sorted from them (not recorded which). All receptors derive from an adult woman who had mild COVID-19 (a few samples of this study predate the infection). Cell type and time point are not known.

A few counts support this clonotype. Here the CDR3 reads CASSSPGGGKRISEQFF. CDR3 bases: TGTGCCAGTAGTTCCCCCGGTGGGGGGAAGAGGATCAGTGAGCAGTTCTTC. The V and J genes are TRBV19 and TRBJ2-1; possibly TRBD2 for D (6 bases). Germline V gene lookup returns CDR1 LNHDA and CDR2 SQIVND (reference sequence). Deletions cut 5 bases from V and 9 bases from J, with 26 bases between. The CDR3 runs 17 residues. Looking up the rest from reference TRBV19 and TRBJ2-1 gives the full variable domain: DGGITQSPKYLFRKEGQNVTLSCEQNLNHDAMYWYRQDPGQGLRLIYYSQIVNDFQKGDIAEGYSVSREKKESFPLTVTSAQKNPTAFYLCASSSPGGGKRISEQFFGPGTRLTVL.

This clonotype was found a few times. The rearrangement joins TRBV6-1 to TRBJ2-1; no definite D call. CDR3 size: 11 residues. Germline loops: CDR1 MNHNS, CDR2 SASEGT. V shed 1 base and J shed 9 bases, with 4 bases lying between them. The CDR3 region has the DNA TGTGCCAGCAGTGAAGAGGGTGAGCAGTTCTTC. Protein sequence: CASSEEGEQFF.

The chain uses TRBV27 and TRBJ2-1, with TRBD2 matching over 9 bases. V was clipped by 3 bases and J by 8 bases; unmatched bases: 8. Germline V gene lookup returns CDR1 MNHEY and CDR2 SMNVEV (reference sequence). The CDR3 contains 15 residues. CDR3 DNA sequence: TGTGCCAGCAGTTTGGCGGGAGGGCCTGTTTATGAGCAGTTCTTC. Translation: CASSLAGGPVYEQFF.

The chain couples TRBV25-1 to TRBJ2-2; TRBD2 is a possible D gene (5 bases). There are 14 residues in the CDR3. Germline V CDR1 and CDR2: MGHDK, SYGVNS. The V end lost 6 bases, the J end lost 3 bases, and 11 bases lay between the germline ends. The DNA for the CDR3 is TGTGCCAGCAGCTTGGACTCCTACACCGGGGAGCTGTTTTTT. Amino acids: CASSLDSYTGELFF.

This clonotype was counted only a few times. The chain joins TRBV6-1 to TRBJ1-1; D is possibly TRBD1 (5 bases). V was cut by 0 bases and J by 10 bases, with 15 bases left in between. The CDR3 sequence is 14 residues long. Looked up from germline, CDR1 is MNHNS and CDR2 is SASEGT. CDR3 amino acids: CASSEARAVGGAFF. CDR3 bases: TGTGCCAGCAGTGAAGCAAGGGCCGTCGGGGGAGCTTTCTTT.

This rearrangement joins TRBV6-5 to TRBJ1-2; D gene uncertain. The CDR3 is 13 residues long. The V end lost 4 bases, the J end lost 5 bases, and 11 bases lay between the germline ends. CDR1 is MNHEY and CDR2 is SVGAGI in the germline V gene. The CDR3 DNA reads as TGTGCCAGCAGTTCCCCCCGGCCGTATGGCTACACCTTC. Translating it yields CASSSPRPYGYTF.

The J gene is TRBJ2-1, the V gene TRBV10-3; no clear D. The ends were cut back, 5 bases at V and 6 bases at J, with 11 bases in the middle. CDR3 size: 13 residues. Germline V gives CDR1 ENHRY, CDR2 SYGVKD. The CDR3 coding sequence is TGTGCCATCAGTTCCTTGGCAATCAATGAGCAGTTCTTC. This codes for CAISSLAINEQFF.

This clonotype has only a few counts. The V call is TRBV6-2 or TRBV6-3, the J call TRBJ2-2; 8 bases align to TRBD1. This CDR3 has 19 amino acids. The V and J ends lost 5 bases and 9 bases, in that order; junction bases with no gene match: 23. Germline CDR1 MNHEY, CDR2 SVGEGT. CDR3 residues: CASSPGTGRNHVGIRELFF. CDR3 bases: TGTGCCAGCAGTCCGGGGACAGGCAGAAATCACGTCGGTATCAGGGAGCTGTTTTTT.

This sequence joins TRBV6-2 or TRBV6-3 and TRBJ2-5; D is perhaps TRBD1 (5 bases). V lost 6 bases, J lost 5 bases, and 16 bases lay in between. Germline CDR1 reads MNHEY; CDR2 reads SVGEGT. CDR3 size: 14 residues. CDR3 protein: CASRTPRGSETQYF. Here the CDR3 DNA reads TGTGCCAGCAGAACACCAAGGGGTTCCGAGACCCAGTACTTC.

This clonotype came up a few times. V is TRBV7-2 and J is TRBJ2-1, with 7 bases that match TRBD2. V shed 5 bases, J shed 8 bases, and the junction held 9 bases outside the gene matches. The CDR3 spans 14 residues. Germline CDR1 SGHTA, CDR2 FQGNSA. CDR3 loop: CASSPRTRGDEQFF. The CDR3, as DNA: TGTGCCAGCAGCCCCCGGACTAGAGGCGATGAGCAGTTCTTC.

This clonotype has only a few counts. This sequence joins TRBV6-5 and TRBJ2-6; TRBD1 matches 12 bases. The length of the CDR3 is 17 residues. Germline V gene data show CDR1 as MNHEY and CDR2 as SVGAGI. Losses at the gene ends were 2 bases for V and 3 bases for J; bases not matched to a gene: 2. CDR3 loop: CASSYGTGGLGANVLTF. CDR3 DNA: TGTGCCAGCAGTTACGGGACAGGGGGCCTTGGGGCCAACGTCCTGACTTTC.

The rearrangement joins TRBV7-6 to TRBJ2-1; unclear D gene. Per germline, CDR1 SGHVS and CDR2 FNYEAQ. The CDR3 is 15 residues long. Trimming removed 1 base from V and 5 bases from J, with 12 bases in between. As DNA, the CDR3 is TGTGCCAGCAGCTTAGGGTCCCGTCTCAACAATGAGCAGTTCTTC. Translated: CASSLGSRLNNEQFF.

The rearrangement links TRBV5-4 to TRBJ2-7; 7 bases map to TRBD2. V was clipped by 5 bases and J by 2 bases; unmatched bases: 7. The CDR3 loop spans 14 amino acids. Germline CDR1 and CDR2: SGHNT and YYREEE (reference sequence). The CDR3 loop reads CASSQRDYPYEQYF. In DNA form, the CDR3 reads TGTGCCAGCAGTCAACGGGACTACCCCTACGAGCAGTACTTC. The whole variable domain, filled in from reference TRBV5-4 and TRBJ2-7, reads ETGVTQSPTHLIKTRGQQVTLRCSSQSGHNTVSWYQQALGQGPQFIFQYYREEENGRGNFPPRFSGLQFPNYSSELNVNALELDDSALYLCASSQRDYPYEQYFGPGTRLTVT.

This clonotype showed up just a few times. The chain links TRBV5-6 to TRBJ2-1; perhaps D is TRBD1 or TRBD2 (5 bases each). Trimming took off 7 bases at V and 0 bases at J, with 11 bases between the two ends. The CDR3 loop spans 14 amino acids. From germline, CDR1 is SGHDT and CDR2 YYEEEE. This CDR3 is CASLSGTSYNEQFF. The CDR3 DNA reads TGTGCCAGCTTGTCGGGGACCTCCTACAATGAGCAGTTCTTC.

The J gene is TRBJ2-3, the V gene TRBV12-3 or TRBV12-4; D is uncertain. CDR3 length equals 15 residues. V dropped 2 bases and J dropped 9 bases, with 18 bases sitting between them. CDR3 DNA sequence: TGTGCCAGCAGTTTACTCTCCCGACCTGGGCAGACGCAGTATTTT. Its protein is CASSLLSRPGQTQYF.

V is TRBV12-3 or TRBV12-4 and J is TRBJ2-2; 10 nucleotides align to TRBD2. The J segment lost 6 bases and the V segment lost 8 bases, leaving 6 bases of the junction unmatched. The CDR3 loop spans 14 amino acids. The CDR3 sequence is CASSTGTSAGELFF. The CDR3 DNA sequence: TGTGCCAGCTCGACAGGGACTAGCGCCGGGGAGCTGTTTTTT.

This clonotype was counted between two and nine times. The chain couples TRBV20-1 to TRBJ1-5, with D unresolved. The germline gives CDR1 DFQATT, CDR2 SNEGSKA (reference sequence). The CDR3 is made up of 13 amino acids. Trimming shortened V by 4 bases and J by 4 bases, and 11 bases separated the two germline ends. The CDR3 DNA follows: TGCAGTGCTATACCCGACCCAAATCAGCCCCAGCATTTT. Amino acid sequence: CSAIPDPNQPQHF.

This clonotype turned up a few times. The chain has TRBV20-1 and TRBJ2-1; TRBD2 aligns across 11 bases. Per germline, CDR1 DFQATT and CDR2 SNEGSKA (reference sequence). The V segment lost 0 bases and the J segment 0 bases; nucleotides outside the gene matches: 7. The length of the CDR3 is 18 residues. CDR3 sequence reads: CSAREWTSGPSSYNEQFF. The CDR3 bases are TGCAGTGCTAGAGAGTGGACTAGCGGGCCGAGCTCCTACAATGAGCAGTTCTTC.

The CDR3 sequence: CASNVDRGPGGELFF. The CDR3 coding sequence is TGTGCCAGCAATGTGGACAGGGGGCCGGGCGGGGAGCTGTTTTTT. This rearrangement joins TRBV6-1 to TRBJ2-2, with 11 bases aligning to TRBD1. CDR1 is MNHNS and CDR2 is SASEGT in the germline V gene. The CDR3 sequence is 15 residues long. V was pared by 7 bases and J by 7 bases, with 8 bases of the junction left unmatched.

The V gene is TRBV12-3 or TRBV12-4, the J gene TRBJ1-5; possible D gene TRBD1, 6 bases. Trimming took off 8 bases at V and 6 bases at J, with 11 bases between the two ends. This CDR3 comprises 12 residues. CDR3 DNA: TGTGCCAGCCGAACAGGGCTTCAGCCCCAGCATTTT. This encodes CASRTGLQPQHF.

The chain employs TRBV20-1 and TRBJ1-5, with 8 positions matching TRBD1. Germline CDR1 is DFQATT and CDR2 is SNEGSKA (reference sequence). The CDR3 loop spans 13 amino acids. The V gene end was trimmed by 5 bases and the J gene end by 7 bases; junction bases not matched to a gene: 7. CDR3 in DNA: TGCAGTGCTCGCCCGGACAGGGTGCAGCCCCAGCATTTT. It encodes CSARPDRVQPQHF.

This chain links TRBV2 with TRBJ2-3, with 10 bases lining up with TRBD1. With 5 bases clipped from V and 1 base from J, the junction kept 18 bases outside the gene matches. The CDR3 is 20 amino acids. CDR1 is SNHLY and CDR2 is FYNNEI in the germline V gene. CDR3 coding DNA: TGTGCCAGCAGTAAGCCGCCGGGACAGGGGTTTGAGGGTCGCACAGATACGCAGTATTTT. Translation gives CASSKPPGQGFEGRTDTQYF.

CDR3 sequence (DNA): TGCGCCAGCAGCCCCAATTCAGGCCTCTTAGACGAGCAGTACTTC. Its translation: CASSPNSGLLDEQYF. The rearrangement joins TRBV4-3 to TRBJ2-7; D gene unclear. Germline V gives CDR1 LGHNA, CDR2 YSLEER. This CDR3 has 15 residues. V lost 4 bases to trimming and J lost 5 bases, with 18 bases between them.

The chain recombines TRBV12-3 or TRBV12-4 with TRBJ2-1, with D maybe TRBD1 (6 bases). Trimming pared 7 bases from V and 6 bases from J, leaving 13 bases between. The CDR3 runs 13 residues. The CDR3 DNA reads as TGTGCCAGCAAAAACAGGGTCTTCAATGAGCAGTTCTTC. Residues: CASKNRVFNEQFF.

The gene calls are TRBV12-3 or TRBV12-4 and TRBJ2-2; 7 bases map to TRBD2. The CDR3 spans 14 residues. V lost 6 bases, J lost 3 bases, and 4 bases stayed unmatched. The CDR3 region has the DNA TGTGCCAGCAGGAGGGCGGGAGACACCGGGGAGCTGTTTTTT. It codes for CASRRAGDTGELFF.

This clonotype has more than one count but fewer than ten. Written as DNA, the CDR3 is TGCGCCAGCAGCCAAACAGGGGGCAAGAACTATGGCTACACCTTC. Translating it yields CASSQTGGKNYGYTF. The chain has TRBV5-1 and TRBJ1-2; 9 nucleotides agree with TRBD1. CDR1 SGHRS and CDR2 YFSETQ come from the germline V gene. The V segment lost 4 bases and the J segment 2 bases; nucleotides outside the gene matches: 6. The CDR3 has 15 amino acids. The variable domain in full, with the rest retrieved from reference TRBV5-1 and TRBJ1-2, is KAGVTQTPRYLIKTRGQQVTLSCSPISGHRSVSWYQQTPGQGLQFLFEYFSETQRNKGNFPGRFSGRQFSNSRSEMNVSTLELGDSALYLCASSQTGGKNYGYTFGSGTRLTVV.

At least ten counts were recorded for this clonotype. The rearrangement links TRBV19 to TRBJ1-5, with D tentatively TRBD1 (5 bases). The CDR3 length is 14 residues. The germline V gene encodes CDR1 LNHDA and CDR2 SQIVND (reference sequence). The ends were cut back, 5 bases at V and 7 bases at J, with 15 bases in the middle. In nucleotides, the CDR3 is TGTGCCAGTAGTCCGGGGGTAGGCGGGCAGCCCCAGCATTTT. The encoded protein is CASSPGVGGQPQHF.

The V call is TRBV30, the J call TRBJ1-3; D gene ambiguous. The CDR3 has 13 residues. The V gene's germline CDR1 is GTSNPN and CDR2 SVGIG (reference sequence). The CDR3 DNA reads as TGTGCTTGTATCAGGCACCTCGGAAACACCATATATTTT. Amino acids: CACIRHLGNTIYF. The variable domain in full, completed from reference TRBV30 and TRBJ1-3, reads SQTIHQWPATLVQPVGSPLSLECTVEGTSNPNLYWYRQAAGRGLQLLFYSVGIGQISSEVPQNLSASRPQDRQFILSSKKLLLSDSGFYLCACIRHLGNTIYFGEGSWLTVV.